The 8 T cell receptor beta chains below all came from one sample that was sequenced in a study of technical replicates of blood from a few donors. The protocol was immunoSEQ multiplex PCR, while the TCRdb copy is restricted to in-frame clones and leaves out a portion. The sample consists of around 80,000 clones, around 91% of them appearing once. Source material: T cells isolated from PBMCs. These receptors came from a human donor in good health.

The chain has TRBV6-6 and TRBJ2-2, with D maybe TRBD1 (5 bases). Germline assignment: CDR1 MNHNY and CDR2 SVGAGI (reference sequence). V was cut by 5 bases and J by 3 bases, with 10 bases left in between. The CDR3 spans 14 residues. CDR3 sequence reads: CASSRGHDTGELFF. CDR3 in DNA: TGTGCCAGCAGTCGAGGACACGACACCGGGGAGCTGTTTTTT.

Here the CDR3 DNA reads TGTGCCAGCAGTTTCATTAGCGGGAGTTCCTACAATGAGCAGTTCTTC. This codes for CASSFISGSSYNEQFF. The genes are TRBV27 and TRBJ2-1, with TRBD2 matching 9 bases. V was clipped by 3 bases and J by 1 base; unmatched bases: 4. Germline-derived CDR1 and CDR2 are MNHEY and SMNVEV (reference sequence). This CDR3 is 16 amino acids long.

The chain recombines TRBV11-1 with TRBJ2-7, with a tentative D call TRBD2 (6 bases). In germline, CDR1 is SGHAT, CDR2 FQDESV (reference sequence). The CDR3 has 12 residues. V was shortened by 1 base and J by 11 bases, with 12 bases between the two germline ends. CDR3 residues: CASSLVGGIEYF. CDR3 bases: TGTGCCAGCAGCTTAGTGGGAGGAATCGAGTACTTC.

The CDR3 bases are TGTGCCAGCAGCTTGGATAGCAGAACTAACTATGGCTACACCTTC. It encodes CASSLDSRTNYGYTF. The rearrangement joins TRBV5-5 to TRBJ1-2; D not resolved. Germline assignment: CDR1 SGHKS and CDR2 YYEKEE (reference sequence). The CDR3 loop spans 15 amino acids. Between the trimmed V and J ends, which lost 0 bases and 0 bases, there was a span of 9 bases.

The rearrangement links TRBV4-1 to TRBJ1-2; 7 bases map to TRBD1. V was pared by 6 bases and J by 4 bases, with 17 bases of the junction left unmatched. The germline gives CDR1 MGHRA, CDR2 YSYEKL. The CDR3 extends over 17 amino acids. CDR3 sequence: CASRSDRELVGTYGYTF. The CDR3 DNA is TGCGCCAGCAGATCCGACAGGGAGCTAGTGGGGACCTATGGCTACACCTTC.

The CDR3 nucleotides are TGTGCCAGCAGCGAGACAGGGGACACTGAAGCTTTCTTT. Translating gives CASSETGDTEAFF. The V and J genes are TRBV5-5 and TRBJ1-1; TRBD1 matches at 8 bases. The germline CDR1 and CDR2 sequences are SGHKS and YYEKEE (reference sequence). Trimming cost V 4 bases and J 3 bases; bases outside gene matches: 2. The CDR3 is made up of 13 amino acids.

The genes are TRBV30 and TRBJ2-3; 11 bases line up with TRBD1. The ends lost 3 bases at V and 6 bases at J; junction bases unmatched: 8. The CDR3 runs 15 residues. Germline CDR1 reads GTSNPN; CDR2 reads SVGIG (reference sequence). The CDR3 region has the DNA TGTGCCTGGAGGGGTATCGGGACAGGGGGGGATACGCAGTATTTT. Protein product: CAWRGIGTGGDTQYF.

V usage is TRBV7-8 and J usage is TRBJ2-7, with TRBD2 matching 8 bases. V dropped 6 bases and J dropped 6; count of bases not matched to a gene: 16. Germline V gene data show CDR1 as SGHVS and CDR2 as FQNEAQ. This CDR3 has 16 amino acids. CDR3 in amino acids: CASRRSGEESFSEQYF. CDR3 coding DNA: TGTGCCAGCAGACGTAGCGGGGAGGAGAGTTTTAGCGAGCAGTACTTC.